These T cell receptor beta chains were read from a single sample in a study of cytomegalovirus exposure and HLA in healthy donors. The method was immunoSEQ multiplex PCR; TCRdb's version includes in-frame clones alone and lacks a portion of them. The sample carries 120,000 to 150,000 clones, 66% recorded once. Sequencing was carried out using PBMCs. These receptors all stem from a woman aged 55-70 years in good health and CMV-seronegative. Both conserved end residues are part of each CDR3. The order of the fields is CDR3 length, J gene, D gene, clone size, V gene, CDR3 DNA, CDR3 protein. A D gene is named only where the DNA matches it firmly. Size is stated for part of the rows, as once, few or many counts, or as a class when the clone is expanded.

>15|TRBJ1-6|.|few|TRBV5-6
TGTGCCAGCAGCTACCAGACAGGATGGCTTTCACCCCTCCACTTT
CASSYQTGWLSPLHF
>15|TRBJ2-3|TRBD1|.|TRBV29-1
TGCAGCGTTCCCGGGACAGGTTGGTTTAGTGATACGCAGTATTTT
CSVPGTGWFSDTQYF
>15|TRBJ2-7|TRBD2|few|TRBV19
TGTGCCAGTGCGGCCCCGGGGACTAACTCCTACGAGCAGTACTTC
CASAAPGTNSYEQYF
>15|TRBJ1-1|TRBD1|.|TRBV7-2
TGTGCCAGCAGCTCGAGGACAGGAACGAACACTGAAGCTTTCTTT
CASSSRTGTNTEAFF
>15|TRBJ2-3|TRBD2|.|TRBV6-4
TGTGCCAGCAGTGTCGAGGGAGGGCCGGGAAATACGCAGTATTTT
CASSVEGGPGNTQYF
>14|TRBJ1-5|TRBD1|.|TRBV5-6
TGTGCCAGCAGCTTGGGTACAGACAGGGTGCCCCAGCATTTT
CASSLGTDRVPQHF
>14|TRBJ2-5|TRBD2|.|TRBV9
TGTGCCAGCAGCGTAGGTAGCGGGAGGGAGACCCAGTACTTC
CASSVGSGRETQYF
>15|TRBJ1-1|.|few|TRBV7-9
TGTGCCAGCAGCCCAGCGGGGGGGTCGGCCACTGAAGCTTTCTTT
CASSPAGGSATEAFF
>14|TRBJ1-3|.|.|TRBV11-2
TGTGCCAGCAGCAAGATAGACTCTGGAAACACCATATATTTT
CASSKIDSGNTIYF
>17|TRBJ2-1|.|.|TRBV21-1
TGTGCCAGCAGCAAAGTAGGGGGACAGGCTCTTTACAATGAGCAGTTCTTC
CASSKVGGQALYNEQFF
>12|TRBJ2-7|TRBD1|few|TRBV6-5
TGTGCCAGCCGACAGGGGGCGCGGGAGCAGTACTTC
CASRQGAREQYF
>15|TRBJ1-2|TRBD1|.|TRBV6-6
TGTGCCAGCAGTTACCAGGACAGGGCCGACTATGGCTACACCTTC
CASSYQDRADYGYTF
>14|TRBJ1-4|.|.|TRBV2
TGTGCCAGCAGAAGTACGGGGTATGGTGAAAAACTGTTTTTT
CASRSTGYGEKLFF
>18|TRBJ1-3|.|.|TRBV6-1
TGTGCCAGCAGTGGAACGTTACAGGGATCCTACTCTGGAAACACCATATATTTT
CASSGTLQGSYSGNTIYF
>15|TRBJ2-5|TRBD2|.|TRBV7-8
TGTGCCAGCAGCTTACGCTGGCGGGGGGGAGAGACCCAGTACTTC
CASSLRWRGGETQYF
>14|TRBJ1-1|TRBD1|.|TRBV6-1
TGTGCCAGCAGTTCAGGGGGCCCTGGTGGAAAAGCTTTCTTT
CASSSGGPGGKAFF
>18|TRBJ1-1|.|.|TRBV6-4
TGTGCCAGCAGTGACTTAGAGTCTTACAGGGCCGGCCACACTGAAGCTTTCTTT
CASSDLESYRAGHTEAFF
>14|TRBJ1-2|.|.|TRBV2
TGTGCCAGCAGTGAGGGCTTACTTAACTATGGCTACACCTTC
CASSEGLLNYGYTF
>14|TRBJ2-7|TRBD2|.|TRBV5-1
TGCGCCAGCAGCTTGAGCCTAGCGGGCTACGAGCAGTACTTC
CASSLSLAGYEQYF
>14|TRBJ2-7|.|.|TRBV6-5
TGTGCCAGCAGTGATGGACAGCTCTCCTACGAGCAGTACTTC
CASSDGQLSYEQYF
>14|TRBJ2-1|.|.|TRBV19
TGTGCCAGTAGTATGGTTCAGAGGTACAATGAGCAGTTCTTC
CASSMVQRYNEQFF
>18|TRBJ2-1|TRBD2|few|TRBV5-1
TGCGCCAGCAGCTCCCTGACTAGCGGGATCCCCGCACCCAATGAGCAGTTCTTC
CASSSLTSGIPAPNEQFF
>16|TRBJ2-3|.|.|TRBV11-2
TGTGCCAGCAGCTATCCGGGAAGGCCCTCCGCAGATACGCAGTATTTT
CASSYPGRPSADTQYF
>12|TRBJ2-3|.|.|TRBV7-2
TGTGCCAGCAGCTCTAGACCGGATACGCAGTATTTT
CASSSRPDTQYF
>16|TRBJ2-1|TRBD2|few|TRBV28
TGTGCCAGCAGCCTCTTAAGCGGGAGCTCCTACAATGAGCAGTTCTTC
CASSLLSGSSYNEQFF
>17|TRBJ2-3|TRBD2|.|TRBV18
TGTGCCAGCTCACCGGGACTAGCGGGAGGGAGCCCAGATACGCAGTATTTT
CASSPGLAGGSPDTQYF
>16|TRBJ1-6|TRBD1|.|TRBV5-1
TGCGCCAGCAGCTTGGTTGCAGGGGGAAGGAATTCACCCCTCCACTTT
CASSLVAGGRNSPLHF
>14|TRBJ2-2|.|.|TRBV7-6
TGTGCCAGCAGCCCTGCGGCCAACACCGGGGAGCTGTTTTTT
CASSPAANTGELFF
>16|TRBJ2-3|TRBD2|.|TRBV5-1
TGCGCCAGCGGTTCCAGCGGGAGGCCTGCCGGAGATACGCAGTATTTT
CASGSSGRPAGDTQYF
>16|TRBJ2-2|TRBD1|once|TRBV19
TGTGCCAGTAGTATAACACAGGGGGCTAACACCGGGGAGCTGTTTTTT
CASSITQGANTGELFF
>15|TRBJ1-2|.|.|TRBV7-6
TGTGCCAGCAGCTTAGCTGGGGCTCGGAACTATGGCTACACCTTC
CASSLAGARNYGYTF
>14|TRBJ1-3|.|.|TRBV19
TGTGCCAGTAGTGTAGGAGGATCTGGAAACACCATATATTTT
CASSVGGSGNTIYF
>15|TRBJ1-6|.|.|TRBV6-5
TGTGCCAGCAGTTATCAGACGGGGGTTGAGTCACCCCTCCACTTT
CASSYQTGVESPLHF
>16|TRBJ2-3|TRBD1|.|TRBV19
TGTGCCAGTAGTTTCCCTCGTATGACAGGGATTAATACGCAGTATTTT
CASSFPRMTGINTQYF
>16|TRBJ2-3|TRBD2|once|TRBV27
TGTGCCAGCAGTATACTTAGCGGGAGGCCCTCAGATACGCAGTATTTT
CASSILSGRPSDTQYF
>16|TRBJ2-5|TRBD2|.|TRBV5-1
TGCGCCAGCAGCTGGGCAGCTAGCGGGAGAGGCGAGACCCAGTACTTC
CASSWAASGRGETQYF
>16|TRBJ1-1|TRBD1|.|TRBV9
TGTGCCAGCAGCGCCTATCGACAGGGCGGGAACACTGAAGCTTTCTTT
CASSAYRQGGNTEAFF
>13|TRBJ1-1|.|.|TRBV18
TGTGCCAGCTCACCCATAGGGGCCTATGAAGCTTTCTTT
CASSPIGAYEAFF
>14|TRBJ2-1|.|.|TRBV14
TGTGCCAGCAGCCACTATATACAGGGATATGAGCAGTTCTTC
CASSHYIQGYEQFF
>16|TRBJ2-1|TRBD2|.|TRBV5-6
TGTGCCAGCACCTCCACGGGACTAGCGGGAGGTAGTGAGCAGTTCTTC
CASTSTGLAGGSEQFF
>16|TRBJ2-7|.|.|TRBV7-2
TGTGCCAGCAGCCCCCGGGGAACGATTGGTTCCTACGAGCAGTACTTC
CASSPRGTIGSYEQYF
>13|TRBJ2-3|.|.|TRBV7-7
TGTGCCAGCAGCTTAGGGGCTAGCTATACGCAGTATTTT
CASSLGASYTQYF
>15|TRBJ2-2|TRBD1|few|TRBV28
TGTGCCAGCATGGACAGGACAGGGGACAACGGGGAGCTGTTTTTT
CASMDRTGDNGELFF
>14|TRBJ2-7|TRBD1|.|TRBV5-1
TGCGCCAGCAGCCCAGGGGGTATGAGCTACGAGCAGTACTTC
CASSPGGMSYEQYF
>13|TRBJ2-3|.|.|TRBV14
TGTGCCAGCAGCCTACGACGGGTCGATACGCAGTATTTT
CASSLRRVDTQYF
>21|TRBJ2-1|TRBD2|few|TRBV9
TGTGCCAGCAGCGCCCCCACCGGGACTAGCGGGGGGTCAAGCTCCTACAATGAGCAGTTCTTC
CASSAPTGTSGGSSSYNEQFF
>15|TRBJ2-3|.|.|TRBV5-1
TGCGCCAGCAGCGGAGGGGCTGGCGTTGGAGATACGCAGTATTTT
CASSGGAGVGDTQYF
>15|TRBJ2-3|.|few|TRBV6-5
TGTGCCAGCAGTTACACGCAGATTAGCACAGATACGCAGTATTTT
CASSYTQISTDTQYF
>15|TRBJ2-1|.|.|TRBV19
TGTGCCAGTATGCCGGAGGACTGGGCCTACAATGAGCAGTTCTTC
CASMPEDWAYNEQFF
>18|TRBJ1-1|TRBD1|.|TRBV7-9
TGTGCCAGCAGCTTAAGGGGCCGACAGGGGAGGGCGAGGACCGAAGCTTTCTTT
CASSLRGRQGRARTEAFF
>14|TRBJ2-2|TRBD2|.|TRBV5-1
TGCGCCAGCAGCTCCCCGGGTAGCGGGCTGGAGCTGTTTTTT
CASSSPGSGLELFF
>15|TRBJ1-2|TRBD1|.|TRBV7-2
TGTGCCAGCAGCCCGTGGACAGGGGAAGACTATGGCTACACCTTC
CASSPWTGEDYGYTF
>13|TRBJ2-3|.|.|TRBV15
TGTGCCACCAGCAGAGACCTCACAGATACGCAGTATTTT
CATSRDLTDTQYF
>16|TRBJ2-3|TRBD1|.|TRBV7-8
TGTGCCAGCAGCTTAGGAAGGGGACAGGGATTAGATACGCAGTATTTT
CASSLGRGQGLDTQYF
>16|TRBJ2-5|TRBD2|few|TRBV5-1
TGCGCCAGCAGCACGGGACTAGCGGGGATCCAAGAGACCCAGTACTTC
CASSTGLAGIQETQYF